Shown below are 24 T cell receptor beta chains from a single sample sequenced in a study of immune cell composition in non-small cell lung cancer. Generated by immunoSEQ multiplex PCR, the TCRdb table keeps only in-frame clones and is missing some. This table holds approximately 3,800 clones, roughly 84% found once. Sequencing used lung tumor tissue. These receptors all stem from a human donor with non-small cell lung cancer.

The CDR3 loop is CASSVDRGPTDTQYF. For the CDR3, the DNA is TGTGCCAGCAGTGTGGACAGGGGCCCCACAGATACGCAGTATTTT. The gene calls are TRBV2 and TRBJ2-3, with TRBD1 matching 9 bases. Germline CDR1 is SNHLY and CDR2 is FYNNEI. This CDR3 has 15 residues. J was trimmed by 2 bases and V by 4 bases; bases with no gene match: 4.

In this sample, this clone turned up a few times. The chain joins TRBV27 to TRBJ1-2; TRBD1 is a possible D gene (6 bases). This CDR3 contains 14 residues. Trimming stripped 2 bases from V and 4 bases from J, with 11 bases between. Germline V CDR1 and CDR2: MNHEY, SMNVEV (reference sequence). In DNA form, the CDR3 reads TGTGCCAGCAGTTTAGACAGGAAAGCCTATGGCTACACCTTC. Protein sequence: CASSLDRKAYGYTF.

The chain joins TRBV29-1 to TRBJ2-1; 8 bases are a match to TRBD1. The trim removed 1 base at V and 7 bases at J, leaving 15 bases unmatched. This CDR3 comprises 17 residues. Germline assignment: CDR1 SQVTM and CDR2 ANQGSEA. CDR3 bases: TGCAGCGTTGAAGTACTCCGGACAGGGAGGATCATGAATGAGCAGTTCTTC. Encoded protein: CSVEVLRTGRIMNEQFF.

The CDR3 region has the DNA TGCAGCGGGGGACAGGGAGAATATGGCTACACCTTC. Translation gives CSGGQGEYGYTF. The V call is TRBV29-1, the J call TRBJ1-2, with 9 bases identical to TRBD1. V shed 7 bases, J shed 5 bases, and the junction held 5 bases outside the gene matches. CDR3 size: 12 residues. Germline CDR1 and CDR2: SQVTM and ANQGSEA. Using reference TRBV29-1 and TRBJ1-2 for the parts outside the CDR3, the full variable domain is SAVISQKPSRDICQRGTSLTIQCQVDSQVTMMFWYRQQPGQSLTLIATANQGSEATYESGFVIDKFPISRPNLTFSTLTVSNMSPEDSSIYLCSGGQGEYGYTFGSGTRLTVV.

The chain joins TRBV7-2 to TRBJ2-1; D ambiguous. CDR3 length: 16 amino acids. Germline V lookup: CDR1 SGHTA, CDR2 FQGNSA. Trimming took 1 base from V and 8 from J, leaving 18 bases between them. The CDR3 region has the DNA TGTGCCAGCAGCTTAGAAGGCCCCCGGGTTTTGGATGAGCAGTTCTTC. This encodes CASSLEGPRVLDEQFF.

V gene TRBV6-5 combines with J gene TRBJ2-7; 10 nucleotides match TRBD1. The CDR3 extends over 14 amino acids. V dropped 2 bases and J dropped 3; count of bases not matched to a gene: 1. Germline values: CDR1 MNHEY, CDR2 SVGAGI. The CDR3 reads CASSYRDRGYEQYF. CDR3 sequence (DNA): TGTGCCAGCAGTTACCGGGACAGGGGCTACGAGCAGTACTTC.

This rearrangement joins TRBV7-9 to TRBJ1-3; D ambiguous. Trimming removed 5 bases from V and 0 bases from J, with 8 bases in between. Germline loops: CDR1 SEHNR, CDR2 FQNEAQ (reference sequence). The CDR3 totals 14 residues. CDR3 nucleotides: TGTGCCAGCAGCCGGAGCGCCTCTGGAAACACCATATATTTT. Translating gives CASSRSASGNTIYF.

V is TRBV5-1 and J is TRBJ2-7, with 10 bases aligning to TRBD1. This CDR3 is built from 15 residues. The junction had 9 bases not matched to a gene; V was cut back by 3 bases and J by 6 bases. Germline V lookup: CDR1 SGHRS, CDR2 YFSETQ. The DNA of the CDR3 is TGCGCCAGCAGCTCCGCCGGGACAGGGGACGGCGAGCAGTACTTC. Its translation: CASSSAGTGDGEQYF.

This clone was picked up a small number of times. The rearrangement uses TRBV18 and TRBJ2-1; 16 positions match TRBD2. The germline gives CDR1 KGHSH, CDR2 LQKENI. The ends lost 8 bases at V and 8 bases at J; junction bases unmatched: 6. The CDR3 loop spans 15 amino acids. CDR3 in DNA: TGTGCCAGCAGTGGGACTAGCGGGGGGGCCGATGAGCAGTTCTTC. This codes for CASSGTSGGADEQFF.

V usage is TRBV7-8 and J usage is TRBJ1-1; 8 nucleotides match TRBD1. Germline values: CDR1 SGHVS, CDR2 FQNEAQ. V dropped 7 bases and J dropped 7; count of bases not matched to a gene: 11. The CDR3 is made up of 14 amino acids. DNA of the CDR3: TGTGCCAGCAAGGCCAAGCAGGGGGCCGTTGAAGCTTTCTTT. It encodes CASKAKQGAVEAFF.

This sequence joins TRBV19 and TRBJ2-7; the D gene is possibly TRBD2 (6 bases). The length of the CDR3 is 14 residues. Germline CDR1 and CDR2: LNHDA and SQIVND (reference sequence). V was trimmed by 3 bases and J by 5 bases, leaving 14 bases between them. The CDR3 bases are TGTGCCAGTAGTATTGGGGGACTCCGCCACGAGCAGTACTTC. Translating gives CASSIGGLRHEQYF.

The chain is built from TRBV6-6 and TRBJ1-2; perhaps TRBD1 as D (6 bases). V dropped 4 bases and J dropped 2 bases, with 11 bases sitting between them. Looked up from germline, CDR1 is MNHNY and CDR2 is SVGAGI (reference sequence). This CDR3 is 14 amino acids long. In DNA, the CDR3 is TGTGCCAGCAGTTTCTCCGACAGGAACTATGGCTACACCTTC. It is translated as CASSFSDRNYGYTF.

The rearrangement joins TRBV18 to TRBJ2-5, with TRBD2 matching over 11 bases. Germline assignment: CDR1 KGHSH and CDR2 LQKENI. The CDR3 runs to 14 residues. V was clipped by 5 bases and J by 3 bases; unmatched bases: 2. The CDR3 sequence is CASSSTSGEETQYF. CDR3 nucleotides: TGTGCCAGCTCATCGACTAGCGGGGAAGAGACCCAGTACTTC. Based on the CDR3 plus reference TRBV18 and TRBJ2-5, the full variable domain is NAGVMQNPRHLVRRRGQEARLRCSPMKGHSHVYWYRQLPEEGLKFMVYLQKENIIDESGMPKERFSAEFPKEGPSILRIQQVVRGDSAAYFCASSSTSGEETQYFGPGTRLLVL.

V and J are TRBV7-3 and TRBJ2-6; D may be TRBD2 (7 bases). This CDR3 spans 17 amino acids. V shed 2 bases and J shed 2 bases, with 13 bases lying between them. CDR1 is SGHTA and CDR2 is FQGTGA in the germline V gene. The CDR3 coding sequence is TGTGCCAGCAGCTTACAGCCGGGGGGCACTGGGGCCAACGTCCTGACTTTC. This encodes CASSLQPGGTGANVLTF.

The sample holds a few counts of this clone. The gene calls are TRBV14 and TRBJ2-1; 12 bases line up with TRBD2. J gave up 1 base and V 4 bases, and 5 bases lay outside the gene matches. The V gene's germline CDR1 is SGHDN and CDR2 FVKESK. The CDR3 has 17 amino acids. CDR3 protein: CASSPLAGGQSYNEQFF. The CDR3 DNA reads TGTGCCAGCAGCCCACTAGCGGGGGGCCAATCCTACAATGAGCAGTTCTTC.

On this clone: The conserved phenylalanine or tryptophan is not found at the CDR3 terminus, so this likely reflects a read error. V is TRBV19 and J is TRBJ1-2; a weak D match, TRBD1 (6 bases). The CDR3 has 13 amino acids. Trimming shortened V by 5 bases and J by 7 bases, and 14 bases separated the two germline ends. The germline V gene has CDR1 LNHDA and CDR2 SQIVND (reference sequence). The CDR3 sequence is CASSPDDRPGYTL. CDR3 bases: TGTGCCAGTAGTCCTGATGACAGGCCTGGCTACACCCTC.

The V gene is TRBV11-2, the J gene TRBJ1-1; D is uncertain. V lost 1 base and J 4 bases, leaving 7 bases between the germline ends. The CDR3 is made up of 13 amino acids. Germline V gene lookup returns CDR1 SGHAT and CDR2 FQNNGV. CDR3 DNA sequence: TGTGCCAGCAGCTTAGGTAGGAGCACTGAAGCTTTCTTT. It specifies CASSLGRSTEAFF.

The CDR3 region has the DNA TGTGCCAGCAGTGACAGACTCCGGGACAGGGGTCCCCCCTTGACCTACGAGCAGTACTTC. Its protein product is CASSDRLRDRGPPLTYEQYF. V gene TRBV6-4 combines with J gene TRBJ2-5; TRBD1 agrees at 10 bases. The DNA matches TRBJ2-7 better at its end, which makes the J call doubtful. Germline assignment: CDR1 MRHNA and CDR2 SNTAGT. The CDR3 totals 20 residues.

This chain uses TRBV28 with TRBJ1-5; perhaps TRBD1 as D (6 bases). Between the trimmed V and J ends, which lost 5 bases and 1 base, there was a span of 15 bases. This CDR3 has 16 amino acids. CDR1 MDHEN and CDR2 SYDVKM come from the germline V gene. The CDR3 region is CASSVQGYGSNQPQHF. CDR3 bases: TGTGCCAGCAGTGTACAGGGATACGGGAGCAATCAGCCCCAGCATTTT.

This rearrangement joins TRBV27 to TRBJ1-1; tentatively, D is TRBD1 (5 bases). The V end was cut by 5 bases, the J end by 4 bases, with 11 bases between. The CDR3 sequence is 13 residues long. Germline V gene sequence: CDR1 MNHEY, CDR2 SMNVEV (reference sequence). This CDR3 reads CASSKRQSTEAFF. The DNA for the CDR3 is TGTGCCAGCAGTAAAAGACAGTCCACTGAAGCTTTCTTT.

This clone was counted a few times. The sample carries other DNA sequences with the same CDR3. The CDR3 is CASSPRQNTGELFF. DNA for the CDR3: TGTGCCAGCTCACCACGGCAAAACACCGGGGAGCTGTTTTTT. V usage is TRBV18 and J usage is TRBJ2-2; D gene unclear. Trimming took off 1 base at V and 2 bases at J, with 5 bases between the two ends. The CDR3 runs to 14 residues. Per the germline V gene, CDR1 is KGHSH and CDR2 is LQKENI.

The V gene is TRBV25-1, the J gene TRBJ2-5; TRBD1 might be the D (5 bases). The V end was cut by 8 bases, the J end by 0 bases, with 16 bases between. The CDR3 covers 15 residues. CDR1 is MGHDK and CDR2 is SYGVNS in the germline V gene. CDR3: CASPTAGPNQETQYF. The CDR3 region has the DNA TGTGCCAGCCCGACTGCAGGGCCCAACCAAGAGACCCAGTACTTC.

The chain couples TRBV5-1 to TRBJ1-1, with D possibly matching TRBD1 (5 bases). V was clipped by 5 bases and J by 1 base, with 12 bases between them. The CDR3 extends over 14 amino acids. CDR1 is SGHRS, CDR2 YFSETQ, per germline. The CDR3 spells CASSASGGNTEAFF. In DNA, the CDR3 is TGCGCCAGCAGTGCGAGCGGGGGGAACACTGAAGCTTTCTTT.

The V call is TRBV5-1, the J call TRBJ1-1; no clear D. The V end was cut by 0 bases, the J end by 7 bases, with 7 bases between. Per germline, CDR1 SGHRS and CDR2 YFSETQ. This CDR3 has 12 amino acids. CDR3 DNA sequence: TGCGCCAGCAGCTTGGAGGGAGGTGAAGCTTTCTTT. Protein product: CASSLEGGEAFF.